Each of the 13 T cell receptor beta chains below was sequenced from the same sample in a study of monozygotic twins with inflammatory bowel disease. No DNA is given; TCRdb re-called the 5' RACE reads and lists each CDR3 protein once. Its table lists 350,000 to 500,000 distinct CDR3 sequences. The sample was blood. The receptors were gathered from a human donor with ulcerative colitis or Crohn's disease, or a healthy co-twin of an affected twin (not recorded which).

The rearrangement links TRBV29-1 to TRBJ1-1. The CDR3 has 13 residues. Per germline, CDR1 SQVTM and CDR2 ANQGSEA. The CDR3 sequence is CSAEAIMNTEAFF.

The chain carries TRBV6-1 and TRBJ1-6; TCRdb's D call, TRBD1, is unchecked because there is no DNA. Per the germline V gene, CDR1 is MNHNS and CDR2 is SASEGT. The length of the CDR3 is 15 residues. The CDR3 protein is CASSGVGARGSPLHF.

J is TRBJ1-3 and V is TRBV9. From germline, CDR1 is SGDLS and CDR2 YYNGEE. CDR3 size: 15 residues. The CDR3 sequence is CASSLEEVSGNTIYF.

The chain combines TRBV5-1 with TRBJ2-2; the D gene TCRdb calls, TRBD2, cannot be checked with no DNA. Germline values: CDR1 SGHRS, CDR2 YFSETQ. This CDR3 comprises 16 residues. CDR3: CASSSMTSINTGELFF.

V usage is TRBV24-1 and J usage is TRBJ2-1. The length of the CDR3 is 13 residues. Germline V gene sequence: CDR1 KGHDR, CDR2 SFDVKD. The CDR3 loop reads CATSDFQGSEQFF.

The chain couples TRBV12-3 or TRBV12-4 to TRBJ2-3. The CDR3 length is 14 residues. CDR3 protein: CASSLDGWGDTQYF.

This chain connects TRBV20-1 to TRBJ2-3; TCRdb selects TRBD1, and the lack of DNA leaves this call unchecked. The CDR3 spans 13 residues. The germline V gene encodes CDR1 DFQATT and CDR2 SNEGSKA (reference sequence). CDR3 sequence: CSARATWGHTQYF.

V is TRBV7-2 and J is TRBJ2-5; TCRdb indicates TRBD2, and absent DNA this call remains unverified. CDR3 length equals 17 residues. Germline loops: CDR1 SGHTA, CDR2 FQGNSA. CDR3 amino acids: CASSSVASGRPGMTQYF.

This chain uses TRBV29-1 with TRBJ1-1; TCRdb picks TRBD1, but there is no DNA to check that call. This CDR3 spans 12 amino acids. CDR1 SQVTM and CDR2 ANQGSEA come from the germline V gene. The CDR3 spells CSARGVGSEAFF.

The chain links TRBV27 to TRBJ1-6; TCRdb calls TRBD1, which cannot be checked without DNA. Germline V gives CDR1 MNHEY, CDR2 SMNVEV (reference sequence). The CDR3 length is 15 residues. The CDR3 protein is CASSITGDYNSPLHF.

The chain combines TRBV7-9 with TRBJ1-6. Germline V gives CDR1 SEHNR, CDR2 FQNEAQ (reference sequence). The CDR3 runs to 14 residues. CDR3 region: CASSQDSQNSPLHF.

CDR3 sequence reads: CSARDVVGSGYTF. The rearrangement links TRBV20-1 to TRBJ1-2. Germline lookup yields CDR1 DFQATT and CDR2 SNEGSKA (reference sequence). This CDR3 region has 13 residues.

This chain uses TRBV7-9 with TRBJ2-1; TCRdb's D call, TRBD1, is unchecked because there is no DNA. Per germline, CDR1 SEHNR and CDR2 FQNEAQ (reference sequence). CDR3 length: 16 amino acids. The CDR3 sequence is CASSSWGTGSYNEQFF.